The 32 T cell receptor beta chains presented below share a single source sample, sequenced in a study of shared T cell receptors in the human thymus. The protocol was immunoSEQ multiplex PCR, while the TCRdb copy is restricted to in-frame clones and leaves out a portion. The sample has fewer than 700,000 clones, approximately 87% seen once; the top ten hold 0.0095% to 0.013%. These data also featured in a second study, about human thymus T cells.

The sequencing sample was made of thymocytes. The receptors derive from a boy under three years old with a congenital heart defect.

This sequence joins TRBV23-1 and TRBJ2-1, with 8 positions matching TRBD2. Being an ORF, TRBV23-1 has a function that is uncertain. The CDR3 contains 16 residues. V lost 4 bases and J lost 9; bases outside the gene matches: 14. CDR3 coding DNA: TGCGCCAGCAGTCCCCAAGTCCGGGAGGGCCAGGGTGAGCAGTTCTTC. Its protein is CASSPQVREGQGEQFF.

This chain uses TRBV28 with TRBJ2-1; possibly TRBD2 for D (5 bases). The CDR3 totals 14 residues. The germline CDR1 and CDR2 sequences are MDHEN and SYDVKM. Trimming left V 5 bases short and J 8 bases short, with 16 bases between. In DNA form, the CDR3 reads TGTGCCAGCAGTCCACCTTCTAGCTTGGATGAGCAGTTCTTC. It yields the protein CASSPPSSLDEQFF. Combining the CDR3 with reference TRBV28 and TRBJ2-1 gives the whole variable domain DVKVTQSSRYLVKRTGEKVFLECVQDMDHENMFWYRQDPGLGLRLIYFSYDVKMKEKGDIPEGYSVSREKKERFSLILESASTNQTSMYLCASSPPSSLDEQFFGPGTRLTVL.

This clone turned up a few times. The gene calls are TRBV4-1 and TRBJ2-5; D is ambiguous. Germline CDR1 reads MGHRA; CDR2 reads YSYEKL. The CDR3 has 14 amino acids. Between the trimmed V and J ends, which lost 0 bases and 0 bases, there was a span of 5 bases. The CDR3 nucleotides read TGCGCCAGCAGCCAAGACGTCCACCAAGAGACCCAGTACTTC. Translation gives CASSQDVHQETQYF.

CDR3 coding DNA: TGTGCCAGCAGCGTAGGAGAGGAGACCCAGTACTTC. This sequence encodes CASSVGEETQYF. V gene TRBV9 combines with J gene TRBJ2-5; no definite D call. The CDR3 runs 12 residues. Trimming took 0 bases from V and 5 from J, leaving 5 bases between them. The germline V gene has CDR1 SGDLS and CDR2 YYNGEE.

The V call is TRBV11-2, the J call TRBJ2-7, with D perhaps matching TRBD2 (5 bases). The germline CDR1 and CDR2 sequences are SGHAT and FQNNGV. Trimming removed 1 base at V and 0 bases at J, with 22 bases between. CDR3 length: 19 amino acids. CDR3 DNA: TGTGCCAGCAGCTTAGGCCGCGGGCAGCGGACCATGGGCTCCTACGAGCAGTACTTC. Residues: CASSLGRGQRTMGSYEQYF.

This clone has a single count. The V gene is TRBV2, the J gene TRBJ2-2; D might be TRBD1 (6 bases). Germline V gene lookup returns CDR1 SNHLY and CDR2 FYNNEI. V was shortened by 6 bases and J by 0 bases, with 14 bases between the two germline ends. There are 16 residues in the CDR3. CDR3: CASRGDTDANTGELFF. DNA of the CDR3: TGTGCCAGCAGGGGGGACACCGACGCGAACACCGGGGAGCTGTTTTTT.

This chain connects TRBV10-3 to TRBJ2-7; 9 nucleotides line up with TRBD1. Trimming at V came to 6 bases and at J to 3 bases, leaving 9 bases not matched to a gene. Germline loops: CDR1 ENHRY, CDR2 SYGVKD. The CDR3 loop spans 15 amino acids. CDR3 nucleotides: TGTGCCATCAGAACCGATGGGGACAGGGACTACGAGCAGTACTTC. This gives the protein CAIRTDGDRDYEQYF.

A note on this clone: Sequence at one end of the junction differs from germline and may be a read error. This CDR3 is CASPPTSGRSHEQYF. Here the CDR3 DNA reads TGTGCCAGCCCACCTACTAGCGGGAGAAGCCACGAGCAGTACTTC. This rearrangement joins TRBV18 to TRBJ2-7, with TRBD2 identical over 11 bases. The CDR3 totals 15 residues. CDR1 is KGHSH, CDR2 LQKENI, per germline. Together with reference TRBV18 and TRBJ2-7, the CDR3 gives the full variable domain: NAGVMQNPRHLVRRRGQEARLRCSPMKGHSHVYWYRQLPEEGLKFMVYLQKENIIDESGMPKERFSAEFPKEGPSILRIQQVVRGDSAAYFCASPPTSGRSHEQYFGPGTRLTVT.

The V and J genes are TRBV11-3 and TRBJ2-7; 8 nucleotides match TRBD2. Germline assignment: CDR1 SGHNT and CDR2 YENEEA. The CDR3 totals 17 residues. After removal of 5 bases from V and 6 bases from J, the junction contained 18 bases not matched to a gene. The CDR3 sequence: CASSTTIRGLVFPEQYF. The CDR3 region has the DNA TGTGCCAGCAGCACCACGATCAGGGGACTAGTCTTCCCCGAGCAGTACTTC.

This clone has only one observation. V is TRBV5-4 and J is TRBJ1-1, with 11 bases lining up with TRBD1. The length of the CDR3 is 16 residues. Trimming removed 5 bases from V and 3 bases from J; junction bases left unmatched: 9. Germline V CDR1 and CDR2: SGHNT, YYREEE (reference sequence). The CDR3 DNA is TGTGCCAGCAGAGGAGGGGACAGGGGGATAGACACTGAAGCTTTCTTT. Encoded protein: CASRGGDRGIDTEAFF. The whole variable domain, remainder taken from reference TRBV5-4 and TRBJ1-1, is ETGVTQSPTHLIKTRGQQVTLRCSSQSGHNTVSWYQQALGQGPQFIFQYYREEENGRGNFPPRFSGLQFPNYSSELNVNALELDDSALYLCASRGGDRGIDTEAFFGQGTRLTVV.

The V gene is TRBV20-1, the J gene TRBJ2-3; 11 bases match TRBD2. The CDR3 totals 10 residues. The V gene's germline CDR1 is DFQATT and CDR2 SNEGSKA (reference sequence). The V segment lost 5 bases and the J segment 14 bases; nucleotides outside the gene matches: 3. The CDR3 reads CSAAGLAVYF. Here the CDR3 DNA reads TGCAGTGCTGCGGGACTAGCGGTGTATTTT.

The chain joins TRBV12-5 to TRBJ1-5, with TRBD1 matching 10 bases. V lost 1 base to trimming and J lost 9 bases; unmatched junction nucleotides: 15. Germline V gives CDR1 LGHNT, CDR2 FRNRAP. This CDR3 region has 18 residues. This CDR3 is CASGLARNPGQGPTPQHF. CDR3 nucleotides: TGTGCTAGTGGTTTGGCCAGGAACCCGGGACAGGGGCCTACGCCCCAGCATTTT.

The chain recombines TRBV30 with TRBJ1-5, with D maybe TRBD1 (5 bases). Germline V gene sequence: CDR1 GTSNPN, CDR2 SVGIG (reference sequence). The CDR3 covers 15 residues. V was pared by 4 bases and J by 0 bases, with 13 bases between. CDR3 sequence reads: CAWNPAGDSNQPQHF. The CDR3 DNA is TGTGCCTGGAACCCTGCGGGGGATAGCAATCAGCCCCAGCATTTT. Variable domain in full (rest from reference TRBV30 and TRBJ1-5): SQTIHQWPATLVQPVGSPLSLECTVEGTSNPNLYWYRQAAGRGLQLLFYSVGIGQISSEVPQNLSASRPQDRQFILSSKKLLLSDSGFYLCAWNPAGDSNQPQHFGDGTRLSIL.

This clone was counted a single time. The rearrangement joins TRBV6-1 to TRBJ2-1, with TRBD1 matching 7 bases. The V gene's germline CDR1 is MNHNS and CDR2 SASEGT. V lost 3 bases to trimming and J lost 6 bases; unmatched junction nucleotides: 11. The CDR3 has 16 amino acids. CDR3 protein: CASSDSGGRSSNEQFF. CDR3 coding DNA: TGTGCCAGCAGTGATTCAGGGGGAAGGAGCTCCAATGAGCAGTTCTTC.

The gene calls are TRBV5-1 and TRBJ2-2; tentative D call: TRBD2 (6 bases). Per the germline V gene, CDR1 is SGHRS and CDR2 is YFSETQ. CDR3 size: 16 residues. The germline V and J ends were trimmed by 4 bases and 6 bases, with 19 bases remaining between them. CDR3 loop: CASSLRLLGGAGELFF. The CDR3 DNA reads as TGCGCCAGCAGCCTGAGGTTACTTGGAGGGGCCGGGGAGCTGTTTTTT.

The V call is TRBV14, the J call TRBJ2-2; 7 bases agree with TRBD1. CDR1 SGHDN and CDR2 FVKESK come from the germline V gene. The length of the CDR3 is 13 residues. After removal of 10 bases from V and 5 bases from J, the junction contained 7 bases not matched to a gene. CDR3 bases: TGTGCCACTAGGGACAGAAATACCGGGGAGCTGTTTTTT. Translated, it gives CATRDRNTGELFF.

The chain has TRBV28 and TRBJ1-5; D gene uncertain. Trimming left V 4 bases short and J 3 bases short, with 10 bases between. The CDR3 is 14 residues long. The germline V gene has CDR1 MDHEN and CDR2 SYDVKM. This chain's CDR3 is CASSSRFVNQPQHF. The CDR3 DNA reads as TGTGCCAGCAGTTCCCGTTTTGTCAATCAGCCCCAGCATTTT.

The CDR3 region is CASSPGLLGMEQYF. The CDR3 nucleotides read TGTGCCAGCAGCCCGGGACTACTTGGGATGGAGCAGTACTTC. The chain is built from TRBV7-2 and TRBJ2-7, with TRBD2 identical over 7 bases. CDR3 size: 14 residues. Germline trimming cut 5 bases from V and 7 bases from J; bases unmatched to any gene: 11. Germline CDR1 is SGHTA and CDR2 is FQGNSA.

The chain links TRBV5-6 to TRBJ2-3, with 9 bases identical to TRBD1. The CDR3 totals 14 residues. Germline V CDR1 and CDR2: SGHDT, YYEEEE. The V gene end was trimmed by 5 bases and the J gene end by 3 bases; junction bases not matched to a gene: 4. The CDR3 loop reads CASRDGTGTDTQYF. CDR3 coding DNA: TGTGCCAGCAGGGACGGGACAGGGACAGATACGCAGTATTTT.

The V and J genes are TRBV6-6 and TRBJ2-5; weak D call: TRBD2 (5 bases). Deletions cut 2 bases from V and 1 base from J, with 8 bases between. The CDR3 runs to 14 residues. Germline-derived CDR1 and CDR2 are MNHNY and SVGAGI (reference sequence). CDR3 residues: CASSYATTQETQYF. The CDR3, as DNA: TGTGCCAGCAGTTACGCGACTACCCAAGAGACCCAGTACTTC.

A word on this clone: A read error may account for a junction end that differs from germline. V usage is TRBV28 and J usage is TRBJ1-1; 8 nucleotides line up with TRBD1. The CDR3 has 12 amino acids. Looked up from germline, CDR1 is MDHEN and CDR2 is SYDVKM. This CDR3 is CASTLPGGAFLF. Here the CDR3 DNA reads TGTGCCAGCACCCTCCCAGGGGGCGCGTTTCTCTTT.

The V call is TRBV2, the J call TRBJ2-5; the match to TRBD1 covers 8 bases. V lost 11 bases to trimming and J lost 5 bases; unmatched junction nucleotides: 19. The germline CDR1 and CDR2 sequences are SNHLY and FYNNEI. The CDR3 totals 16 residues. The CDR3 loop is CALGQSAPDRAETQYF. The CDR3 DNA sequence: TGTGCCCTCGGCCAATCTGCCCCGGACAGGGCCGAGACCCAGTACTTC.

The chain combines TRBV7-9 with TRBJ2-1; 13 bases match TRBD2. CDR3 size: 16 residues. J was trimmed by 9 bases and V by 5 bases; bases with no gene match: 10. Germline-derived CDR1 and CDR2 are SEHNR and FQNEAQ (reference sequence). CDR3 bases: TGTGCCAGCAGCCTCCTACTAGCGGGAGGGCGGAGTGAGCAGTTCTTC. Amino acid sequence: CASSLLLAGGRSEQFF. Full variable domain (outside the CDR3, taken from reference TRBV7-9 and TRBJ2-1): DTGVSQNPRHKITKRGQNVTFRCDPISEHNRLYWYRQTLGQGPEFLTYFQNEAQLEKSRLLSDRFSAERPKGSFSTLEIQRTEQGDSAMYLCASSLLLAGGRSEQFFGPGTRLTVL.

V gene TRBV4-1 combines with J gene TRBJ2-7; 7 bases are shared with TRBD2. The CDR3 is 16 residues long. CDR1 and CDR2 from the germline V gene are MGHRA and YSYEKL. J gave up 5 bases and V 4 bases, and 14 bases lay outside the gene matches. The CDR3 sequence: CASSRQWRTSVHEQYF. CDR3 nucleotides: TGCGCCAGCAGCCGCCAATGGAGAACTAGCGTTCACGAGCAGTACTTC.

The chain combines TRBV5-1 with TRBJ2-5; TRBD1 might be the D (5 bases). This CDR3 has 15 residues. V gave up 0 bases and J gave up 3 bases, with 12 bases separating them. Germline V CDR1 and CDR2: SGHRS, YFSETQ. The CDR3 region has the DNA TGCGCCAGCAGCTTGGTGGCAGGGCAGGAAGAGACCCAGTACTTC. This sequence encodes CASSLVAGQEETQYF.

The sample holds one count of this clone. The chain links TRBV18 to TRBJ1-1; D call uncertain. Trimming took off 0 bases at V and 3 bases at J, with 11 bases between the two ends. The germline gives CDR1 KGHSH, CDR2 LQKENI. CDR3 length: 15 amino acids. The CDR3 sequence is CASSPPEFWDTEAFF. The DNA for the CDR3 is TGTGCCAGCTCACCACCGGAGTTTTGGGACACTGAAGCTTTCTTT.

The chain recombines TRBV27 with TRBJ2-7; the match to TRBD2 covers 7 bases. CDR1 MNHEY and CDR2 SMNVEV come from the germline V gene (reference sequence). V lost 6 bases and J lost 3; bases outside the gene matches: 8. CDR3 length: 14 amino acids. CDR3 protein: CASRPLGDYYEQYF. In DNA, the CDR3 is TGTGCCAGCAGACCCCTTGGGGACTACTACGAGCAGTACTTC.

The V call is TRBV5-1, the J call TRBJ1-1, with TRBD1 matching 10 bases. Germline CDR1 SGHRS, CDR2 YFSETQ. The V gene end was trimmed by 0 bases and the J gene end by 4 bases; junction bases not matched to a gene: 3. This CDR3 spans 15 amino acids. The CDR3 DNA reads TGCGCCAGCAGCTTGGGACAGGGGGCGATCACTGAAGCTTTCTTT. Translation: CASSLGQGAITEAFF. Complete variable domain (other parts from reference TRBV5-1 and TRBJ1-1): KAGVTQTPRYLIKTRGQQVTLSCSPISGHRSVSWYQQTPGQGLQFLFEYFSETQRNKGNFPGRFSGRQFSNSRSEMNVSTLELGDSALYLCASSLGQGAITEAFFGQGTRLTVV.

The DNA for the CDR3 is TGTGCCAGCAGCGCGTTAGGGGGCGGGAGGGGAGATACGCAGTATTTT. This translates into CASSALGGGRGDTQYF. The chain uses TRBV9 and TRBJ2-3, with TRBD2 identical over 9 bases. V trimming: 3 bases; J trimming: 5 bases; junction bases outside the gene matches: 10. Germline V gene sequence: CDR1 SGDLS, CDR2 YYNGEE. This CDR3 comprises 16 residues.

The V call is TRBV20-1, the J call TRBJ1-1; D is ambiguous. CDR1 is DFQATT, CDR2 SNEGSKA, per germline (reference sequence). The CDR3 is 10 residues long. Written as DNA, the CDR3 is TGCAGCCCGGGTAAGCCTGAAGCTTTCTTT. Residues: CSPGKPEAFF.

The gene calls are TRBV11-3 and TRBJ2-7, with a tentative D call TRBD2 (7 bases). V was clipped by 6 bases and J by 3 bases, with 21 bases between them. Germline V lookup: CDR1 SGHNT, CDR2 YENEEA. The CDR3 is made up of 16 amino acids. The CDR3 region has the DNA TGTGCCAGCAGTAGTGGGGGGGGGCAGCTTCACTACGAGCAGTACTTC. This sequence encodes CASSSGGGQLHYEQYF.

The chain carries TRBV9 and TRBJ2-2; 7 nucleotides line up with TRBD2. CDR1 and CDR2 from the germline V gene are SGDLS and YYNGEE. This CDR3 region has 16 residues. The trim removed 4 bases at V and 6 bases at J, leaving 12 bases unmatched. CDR3 coding DNA: TGTGCCAGCAGCCCACCCGGCGGGAGATTATCCGGGGAGCTGTTTTTT. Encoded protein: CASSPPGGRLSGELFF. Together with reference TRBV9 and TRBJ2-2, the CDR3 gives the full variable domain: DSGVTQTPKHLITATGQRVTLRCSPRSGDLSVYWYQQSLDQGLQFLIQYYNGEERAKGNILERFSAQQFPDLHSELNLSSLELGDSALYFCASSPPGGRLSGELFFGEGSRLTVL.